Listed here are 27 T cell receptor beta chains from one sample, sequenced in a study of metastatic and nonmetastatic thyroid tumors. All patients were untreated before thyroid surgery. TCRdb re-clonotyped the PCR reads via MiXCR. The sample shows 100,000 or so clones, more than 13% of them seen only once. Sample: blood. These receptors were taken from a female donor with papillary thyroid cancer or a benign thyroid nodule (not recorded which). Some clones in this sample may be carry-over from other donors' samples.

A word on this clone: A clone one base away is much larger, so this may be a read error. The chain uses TRBV7-3 and TRBJ2-3, with D tentatively TRBD1 or TRBD2 (6 bases each). Germline V lookup: CDR1 SGHTA, CDR2 FQGTGA. Deletions cut 5 bases from V and 2 bases from J, with 14 bases between. This CDR3 region has 15 residues. This CDR3 is CASSPRGGPTDTQYF. The CDR3 DNA is TGTGCCAGCAGCCCGAGAGGGGGGCCCACAGATACGCAGTATTTT.

This clone was recorded many times. The rearrangement joins TRBV4-2 to TRBJ1-6, with TRBD1 identical over 8 bases. This CDR3 is built from 16 residues. Losses at the gene ends were 4 bases for V and 14 bases for J; bases not matched to a gene: 16. Germline V CDR1 and CDR2: LGHNA, YNFKEQ. The CDR3 is CASSPSETGVLWALHF. The CDR3 DNA is TGTGCCAGCAGCCCCTCCGAGACAGGGGTCTTATGGGCCCTCCACTTT.

About this clone itself: Given a much more abundant clone one base away, this may be a read error. The chain joins TRBV20-1 to TRBJ1-1; D gene unclear. Germline V gene sequence: CDR1 DFQATT, CDR2 SNEGSKA (reference sequence). This CDR3 spans 11 amino acids. V lost 8 bases and J lost 14, with 21 bases in between. The CDR3 sequence: CSSTGGRLGFF. The CDR3 coding sequence is TGCAGTTCTACGGGCGGCCGTCTAGGGTTCTTT.

This clone was recorded a few times. This may be a read error, as it is one base from a much larger clone. This CDR3 fails to terminate in the conserved phenylalanine or tryptophan, so it likely reflects a read error. The chain employs TRBV6-5 and TRBJ1-1; TRBD1 is a possible D gene (5 bases). The CDR3 totals 14 residues. The ends were cut back, 2 bases at V and 4 bases at J, with 11 bases in the middle. Germline-derived CDR1 and CDR2 are MNHEY and SVGAGI. The CDR3 sequence: CASSYGAGTTEAFC. The CDR3, as DNA: TGTGCCAGCAGTTACGGGGCAGGGACCACTGAAGCTTTCTGT.

This clone was seen repeatedly, ten times or more. Other nucleotide sequences in the sample specify the same CDR3. The chain links TRBV29-1 to TRBJ1-1; D remains ambiguous. The CDR3 covers 12 residues. Trimming cost V 3 bases and J 4 bases, with 9 bases left between them. Germline lookup yields CDR1 SQVTM and CDR2 ANQGSEA. The chain's CDR3 is CSVDEGVTEAFF. DNA for the CDR3: TGCAGCGTTGATGAGGGAGTCACTGAAGCTTTCTTT.

At least ten counts were recorded for this clone. The chain carries TRBV6-6 and TRBJ1-5, with a weak D call TRBD1 (5 bases). The V end was cut by 0 bases, the J end by 0 bases, with 9 bases between. The CDR3 contains 16 residues. Per the germline V gene, CDR1 is MNHNY and CDR2 is SVGAGI (reference sequence). The CDR3 nucleotides are TGTGCCAGCAGTTACTCGAGGGACCCTAGCAATCAGCCCCAGCATTTT. Amino acids: CASSYSRDPSNQPQHF.

This clone was observed at least ten times. The chain uses TRBV3-1 and TRBJ2-2; D is unclear. There are 15 residues in the CDR3. Between the trimmed V and J ends, which lost 0 bases and 6 bases, there was a span of 11 bases. Germline lookup yields CDR1 LGHDT and CDR2 YNNKEL (reference sequence). The CDR3 here is CASSQEVARAGELFF. The CDR3 region has the DNA TGTGCCAGCAGCCAAGAGGTCGCTAGAGCCGGGGAGCTGTTTTTT.

The table lists this clone with many counts. This chain uses TRBV11-1 with TRBJ2-3, with 14 bases identical to TRBD2. The CDR3 length is 18 residues. The junction had 11 bases not matched to a gene; V was cut back by 4 bases and J by 5 bases. Germline V lookup: CDR1 SGHAT, CDR2 FQDESV (reference sequence). The DNA of the CDR3 is TGTGCCAGCAGCTCCCCACTCGGACTAGCGGGGGGAGGAGATACGCAGTATTTT. Translated, it gives CASSSPLGLAGGGDTQYF.

Details on this clone: Since a much larger clone is just one base distant, this may be a read error. Distinct nucleotide sequences in the sample also encode this CDR3. CDR3 protein: CSALTGTANYGYTF. For the CDR3, the DNA is TGCAGTGCGCTTACCGGGACAGCTAACTATGGCTACACCTTC. This chain connects TRBV20-1 to TRBJ1-2; 7 nucleotides match TRBD1. Germline V lookup: CDR1 DFQATT, CDR2 SNEGSKA (reference sequence). J was trimmed by 0 bases and V by 6 bases; bases with no gene match: 7. The CDR3 loop spans 14 amino acids.

This clone has at least ten counts. The chain carries TRBV28 and TRBJ1-5, with a possible D match to TRBD1 (5 bases). The V end lost 3 bases, the J end lost 5 bases, and 14 bases lay between the germline ends. Germline V gene data show CDR1 as MDHEN and CDR2 as SYDVKM. There are 15 residues in the CDR3. As DNA, the CDR3 is TGTGCCAGCAGTTTGGGGGGGGGATTCGATCAGCCCCAGCATTTT. This sequence encodes CASSLGGGFDQPQHF.

This clone was detected only a few times. CDR3: CEGSILGQDYGYTF. CDR3 DNA: TGTGAAGGTAGTATCCTGGGACAAGACTATGGCTACACCTTC. The chain links TRBV19 to TRBJ1-2, with D tentatively TRBD1 (6 bases). Germline V gene lookup returns CDR1 LNHDA and CDR2 SQIVND (reference sequence). The CDR3 has 14 residues.

A note on this clone: With a much larger clone just one base away, this may be a read error. At the DNA level, this CDR3 is encoded by other sequences in the same sample as well. CDR3 nucleotides: TGCAGTGCACAGGACAGGGATGAAAAACTGTTTTTT. Translated: CSAQDRDEKLFF. J is TRBJ1-4 and V is TRBV20-1; 8 bases line up with TRBD1. This CDR3 contains 12 residues. Germline trimming cut 6 bases from V and 6 bases from J; bases unmatched to any gene: 3. Germline assignment: CDR1 DFQATT and CDR2 SNEGSKA (reference sequence).

This clone has a count of ten or more. V and J are TRBV2 and TRBJ2-1; 8 nucleotides align to TRBD1. This CDR3 is built from 14 residues. Germline CDR1 is SNHLY and CDR2 is FYNNEI. The trim removed 7 bases at V and 7 bases at J, leaving 9 bases unmatched. Written as DNA, the CDR3 is TGTGCCAGCAAAGGGACAGGAACCGATAATGAGCAGTTCTTC. Its translation is CASKGTGTDNEQFF.

This clone has at least ten counts. The chain links TRBV30 to TRBJ2-2, with D possibly being TRBD2 (6 bases). The CDR3 totals 13 residues. The V end lost 3 bases, the J end lost 1 base, and 6 bases lay between the germline ends. Germline V gene data show CDR1 as GTSNPN and CDR2 as SVGIG (reference sequence). For the CDR3, the DNA is TGTGCCTGGAGGGGGGGGAACACCGGGGAGCTGTTTTTT. This encodes CAWRGGNTGELFF.

This clone was seen at least ten times. A read error is possible here, since a much larger clone lies one base away. Other DNA sequences in the same sample also yield this CDR3. This chain connects TRBV6-1 to TRBJ1-6, with no clear D. This CDR3 has 12 residues. V was clipped by 6 bases and J by 10 bases, with 10 bases between them. Germline CDR1 and CDR2: MNHNS and SASEGT. Written as DNA, the CDR3 is TGTGCCAGCAGCCTTGGGCTATCACCCCTCCACTTT. It encodes CASSLGLSPLHF.

This clone has only a few counts. A much larger clonotype is one base distant, so this may be a read error. This rearrangement joins TRBV28 to TRBJ2-5; 12 nucleotides agree with TRBD2. The CDR3 totals 15 residues. Germline V CDR1 and CDR2: MDHEN, SYDVKM. Here the CDR3 DNA reads TGTGCCATCAGTGCTAGCGGGGGGGGTCAAGAGACCCAGTACTTC. Translation: CAISASGGGQETQYF.

This clone was counted ten times or more. The chain couples TRBV6-1 to TRBJ1-1, with D perhaps TRBD1 (5 bases). The V end lost 5 bases, the J end lost 5 bases, and 15 bases lay between the germline ends. CDR1 and CDR2 (germline): MNHNS, SASEGT. The CDR3 spans 14 residues. CDR3 protein: CASSSDTKGTEAFF. The DNA for the CDR3 is TGTGCCAGCAGTTCCGACACCAAGGGGACTGAAGCTTTCTTT.

This clone has a count of ten or more. The rearrangement uses TRBV5-1 and TRBJ2-1, with a weak D call TRBD2 (7 bases). CDR3 length: 16 residues. Germline V lookup: CDR1 SGHRS, CDR2 YFSETQ. The V end was cut by 2 bases, the J end by 2 bases, with 14 bases between. The CDR3 DNA follows: TGCGCCAGCAGCTTCCAGGAGGGGGGGCCCTACAATGAGCAGTTCTTC. Translated: CASSFQEGGPYNEQFF.

Note on this clone: A much larger clone differs from this one at a single base, so this may be a read error. A read error is likely, as this CDR3 ends without the conserved phenylalanine or tryptophan. The J gene is TRBJ2-5, the V gene TRBV3-1; D gene ambiguous. The CDR3 runs 12 residues. CDR1 and CDR2 (germline): LGHDT, YNNKEL (reference sequence). V was pared by 6 bases and J by 6 bases, with 11 bases between. The CDR3 DNA sequence: TGTGCCAGCAGATCAAGGGTGAAGACCCAGTACCTC. Translation gives CASRSRVKTQYL.

This clone was recorded at least ten times. The V and J genes are TRBV27 and TRBJ2-1; D tentatively reads TRBD1 or TRBD2 (5 bases each). From germline, CDR1 is MNHEY and CDR2 SMNVEV (reference sequence). Trimming removed 7 bases from V and 9 bases from J, with 16 bases in between. This CDR3 comprises 13 residues. This CDR3 is CASMRGIGAEQFF. The CDR3 coding sequence is TGTGCCAGCATGAGAGGTATCGGGGCTGAGCAGTTCTTC.

This clone was seen ten or more times. Distinct nucleotide sequences in the sample also encode this CDR3. The chain combines TRBV9 with TRBJ2-2, with D possibly called TRBD1 or TRBD2 (5 bases each). V was clipped by 4 bases and J by 4 bases, with 17 bases between them. Germline V gene data show CDR1 as SGDLS and CDR2 as YYNGEE. The CDR3 is 16 amino acids. CDR3 in amino acids: CASSRVEGRGTGELFF. The CDR3 DNA reads TGTGCCAGCAGCCGGGTAGAGGGGCGAGGCACCGGGGAGCTGTTTTTT.

Ten or more counts support this clone. The chain links TRBV20-1 to TRBJ1-6; 8 nucleotides line up with TRBD1. The V segment lost 5 bases and the J segment 9 bases; nucleotides outside the gene matches: 9. The germline CDR1 and CDR2 sequences are DFQATT and SNEGSKA (reference sequence). The CDR3 is 14 residues long. The chain's CDR3 is CSAYQGARVSPLHF. DNA of the CDR3: TGCAGTGCTTACCAGGGGGCTCGAGTTTCACCCCTCCACTTT.

The rearrangement joins TRBV6-1 to TRBJ1-5; D gene uncertain. There are 14 residues in the CDR3. Trimming stripped 7 bases from V and 6 bases from J, with 16 bases between. Germline loops: CDR1 MNHNS, CDR2 SASEGT. The CDR3 region is CASTTYSGSQPQHF. As DNA, the CDR3 is TGTGCCAGCACTACTTATTCAGGTTCTCAGCCCCAGCATTTT.

This clone was seen a few times. At one boundary the junction diverges from the germline segment, which might be a read error. This sequence joins TRBV6-6 and TRBJ2-3; possibly TRBD1 or TRBD2 for D (7 bases each). CDR3 length: 15 amino acids. Germline CDR1 reads MNHNY; CDR2 reads SVGAGI (reference sequence). This CDR3 reads CASSYRKGGTDTKYF. CDR3 sequence (DNA): TGTGCCAGCAGTTACCGGAAGGGAGGGACAGATACGAAGTATTTT.

This clone was recorded many times. The chain couples TRBV7-2 to TRBJ2-3; D ambiguous. This CDR3 comprises 13 residues. V was trimmed by 3 bases and J by 2 bases, leaving 6 bases between them. Looked up from germline, CDR1 is SGHTA and CDR2 is FQGNSA. This chain's CDR3 is CASSFDPTDTQYF. The CDR3 DNA reads TGTGCCAGCAGCTTCGACCCCACAGATACGCAGTATTTT.

The chain employs TRBV7-2 and TRBJ2-3; 11 bases match TRBD2. Germline values: CDR1 SGHTA, CDR2 FQGNSA. This CDR3 is 14 amino acids long. After removal of 4 bases from V and 5 bases from J, the junction contained 2 bases not matched to a gene. This CDR3 is CASSSGLAGDTQYF. In DNA form, the CDR3 reads TGTGCCAGCAGCTCTGGACTAGCGGGAGATACGCAGTATTTT.

This clone was found many times. The chain combines TRBV7-2 with TRBJ1-6, with D possibly TRBD1 on 5 matching bases. The CDR3 runs to 16 residues. Trimming took 0 bases from V and 1 from J, leaving 7 bases between them. Germline V gives CDR1 SGHTA, CDR2 FQGNSA. The CDR3 DNA reads TGTGCCAGCAGCTTAGCAGGGGTGTCCTATAATTCACCCCTCCACTTT. Translating it yields CASSLAGVSYNSPLHF.